This TCR beta chain appears in the sequencing data of a study of cytomegalovirus exposure and HLA in healthy donors. As for this clone: No antigen is known for it.

After removal of 5 bases from V and 5 bases from J, the junction contained 8 bases not matched to a gene. The CDR3 totals 15 residues. CDR1 is SGHTA, CDR2 FQGTGA, per germline. Points from the study as a whole: 87-base-pair reads could not separate some V segments, including TRBV6-2 and TRBV6-3. Follow-up analysis later connected one missense variant in DCLRE1C with trimming of TCR beta V- and J-genes. According to reports, the classifier identified cytomegalovirus status with high specificity and sensitivity.

PCR used 60 Vbeta primers and 13 Jbeta primers. Profiling relied on immunoSEQ multiplex PCR, and the TCRdb table lists in-frame clones only, not all of them. The data contain fewer than 150,000 clones, around 75% of them singletons. V usage is TRBV7-3 and J usage is TRBJ2-1; 8 positions agree with TRBD1. The sequencing input was PBMCs. The TCR originated in a man aged 25-40 years in good health and CMV-seronegative. CDR3 nucleotide sequence: TGTGCCAGCAGCCCGCCAGGGGGCGCGGACAATGAGCAGTTCTTC. Its protein product is CASSPPGGADNEQFF.